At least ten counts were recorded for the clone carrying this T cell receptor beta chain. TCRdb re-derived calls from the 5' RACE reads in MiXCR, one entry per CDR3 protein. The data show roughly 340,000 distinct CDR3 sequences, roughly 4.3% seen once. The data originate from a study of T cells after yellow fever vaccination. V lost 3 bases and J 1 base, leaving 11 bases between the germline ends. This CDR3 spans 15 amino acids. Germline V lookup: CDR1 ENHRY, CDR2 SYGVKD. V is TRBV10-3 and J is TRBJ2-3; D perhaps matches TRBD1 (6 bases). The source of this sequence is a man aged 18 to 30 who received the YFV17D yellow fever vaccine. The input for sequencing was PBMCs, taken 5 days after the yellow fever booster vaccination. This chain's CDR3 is CAISDWAGGTDTQYF. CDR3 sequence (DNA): TGTGCCATCAGTGATTGGGCAGGGGGCACAGATACGCAGTATTTT.